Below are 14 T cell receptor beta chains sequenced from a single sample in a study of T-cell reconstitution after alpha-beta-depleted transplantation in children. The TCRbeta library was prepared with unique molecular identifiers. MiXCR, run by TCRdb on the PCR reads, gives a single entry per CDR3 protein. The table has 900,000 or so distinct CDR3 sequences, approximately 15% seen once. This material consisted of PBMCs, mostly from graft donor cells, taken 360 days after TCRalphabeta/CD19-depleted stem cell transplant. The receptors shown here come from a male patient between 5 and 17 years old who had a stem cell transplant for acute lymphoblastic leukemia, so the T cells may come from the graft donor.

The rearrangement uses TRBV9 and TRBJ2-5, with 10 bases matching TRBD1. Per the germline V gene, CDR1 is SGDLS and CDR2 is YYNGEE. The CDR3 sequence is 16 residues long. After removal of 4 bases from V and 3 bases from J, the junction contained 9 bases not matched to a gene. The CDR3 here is CASSLNDRGQEETQYF. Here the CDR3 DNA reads TGTGCCAGCAGCCTAAATGACAGGGGGCAAGAAGAGACCCAGTACTTC.

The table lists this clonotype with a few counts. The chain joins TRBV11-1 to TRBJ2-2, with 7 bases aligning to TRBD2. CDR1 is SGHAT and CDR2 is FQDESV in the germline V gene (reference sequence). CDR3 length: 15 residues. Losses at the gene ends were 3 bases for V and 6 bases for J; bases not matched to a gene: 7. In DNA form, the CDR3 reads TGTGCCAGCAGCTTCCGAAGACTAGCTTCCGGGGAGCTGTTTTTT. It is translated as CASSFRRLASGELFF.

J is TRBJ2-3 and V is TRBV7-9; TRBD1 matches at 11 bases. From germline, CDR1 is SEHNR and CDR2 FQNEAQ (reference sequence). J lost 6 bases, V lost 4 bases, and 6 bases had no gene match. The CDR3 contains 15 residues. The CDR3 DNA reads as TGTGCCAGCAGCTACGGGACAGGGGGTCGCGATACGCAGTATTTT. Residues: CASSYGTGGRDTQYF.

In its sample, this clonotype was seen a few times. The CDR3 DNA is TGTGCCAGCAGCTTAGACGTCCTAGCGGGAGCGTCCGAGCAGTACTTC. This translates into CASSLDVLAGASEQYF. The rearrangement joins TRBV7-2 to TRBJ2-7; 10 positions match TRBD2. After removal of 1 base from V and 6 bases from J, the junction contained 9 bases not matched to a gene. CDR3 length equals 16 residues. In germline, CDR1 is SGHTA, CDR2 FQGNSA. The full variable domain, its missing parts supplied by reference TRBV7-2 and TRBJ2-7, is GAGVSQSPSNKVTEKGKDVELRCDPISGHTALYWYRQSLGQGLEFLIYFQGNSAPDKSGLPSDRFSAERTGGSVSTLTIQRTQQEDSAVYLCASSLDVLAGASEQYFGPGTRLTVT.

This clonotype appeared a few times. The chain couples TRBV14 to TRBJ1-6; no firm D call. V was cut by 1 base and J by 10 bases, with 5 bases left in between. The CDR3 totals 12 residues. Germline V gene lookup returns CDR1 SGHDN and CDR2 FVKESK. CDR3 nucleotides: TGTGCCAGCAGCCAAGCTGGGTCACCCCTCCACTTT. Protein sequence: CASSQAGSPLHF.

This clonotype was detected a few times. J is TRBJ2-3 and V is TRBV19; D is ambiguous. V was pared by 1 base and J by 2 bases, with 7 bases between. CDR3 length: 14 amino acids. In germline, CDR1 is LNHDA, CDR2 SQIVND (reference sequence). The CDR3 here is CASSIAKFTDTQYF. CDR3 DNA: TGTGCCAGTAGTATAGCCAAATTCACAGATACGCAGTATTTT.

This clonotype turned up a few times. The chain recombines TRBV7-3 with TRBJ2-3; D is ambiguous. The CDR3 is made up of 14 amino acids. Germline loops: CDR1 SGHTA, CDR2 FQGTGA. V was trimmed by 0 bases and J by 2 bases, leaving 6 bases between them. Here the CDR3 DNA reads TGTGCCAGCAGCTTAACGTATTCCACAGATACGCAGTATTTT. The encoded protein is CASSLTYSTDTQYF.

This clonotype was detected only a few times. The CDR3 DNA follows: TGTGCCAGCAGTTCTTATGGGACAGATACGCAGTATTTT. It translates to CASSSYGTDTQYF. The V call is TRBV27, the J call TRBJ2-3; D not resolved. V lost 4 bases, J lost 3 bases, and 8 bases lay in between. This CDR3 spans 13 amino acids. In germline, CDR1 is MNHEY, CDR2 SMNVEV (reference sequence).

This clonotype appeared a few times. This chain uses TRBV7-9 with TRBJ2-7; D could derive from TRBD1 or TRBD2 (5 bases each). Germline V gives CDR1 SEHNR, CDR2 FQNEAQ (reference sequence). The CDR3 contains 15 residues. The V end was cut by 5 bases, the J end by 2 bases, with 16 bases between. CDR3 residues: CASSMGDASPYEQYF. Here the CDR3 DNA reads TGTGCCAGCAGCATGGGGGACGCCTCACCCTACGAGCAGTACTTC.

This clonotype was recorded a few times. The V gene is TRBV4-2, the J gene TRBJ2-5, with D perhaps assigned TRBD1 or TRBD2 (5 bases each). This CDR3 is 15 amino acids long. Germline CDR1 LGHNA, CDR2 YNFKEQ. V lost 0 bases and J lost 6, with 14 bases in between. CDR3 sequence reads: CASSQDWDGYQTQYF. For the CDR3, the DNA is TGTGCCAGCAGCCAAGATTGGGACGGGTATCAGACCCAGTACTTC.

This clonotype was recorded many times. The CDR3 nucleotides read TGCATCAGTGGGAAGAGAATGAACACTGAAGCTTTCTTT. This translates into CISGKRMNTEAFF. The J gene is TRBJ1-1, the V gene TRBV20-1; D gene ambiguous. Germline V gives CDR1 DFQATT, CDR2 SNEGSKA (reference sequence). The CDR3 is 13 residues long.

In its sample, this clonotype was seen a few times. CDR3 in DNA: TGTGCCAGCAGTCCCCGGACTAGCGGTAGAGAGTTCTTC. Residues: CASSPRTSGREFF. V gene TRBV12-3 or TRBV12-4 combines with J gene TRBJ2-1; 10 nucleotides line up with TRBD2. The CDR3 runs 13 residues. V was pared by 5 bases and J by 14 bases, with 9 bases of the junction left unmatched.

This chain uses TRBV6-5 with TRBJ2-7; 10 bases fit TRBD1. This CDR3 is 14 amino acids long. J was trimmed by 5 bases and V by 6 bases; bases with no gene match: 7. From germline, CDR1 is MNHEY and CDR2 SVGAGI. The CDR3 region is CASSYPGQGDEQYF. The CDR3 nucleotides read TGTGCCAGCAGCTACCCTGGACAGGGGGACGAGCAGTACTTC.

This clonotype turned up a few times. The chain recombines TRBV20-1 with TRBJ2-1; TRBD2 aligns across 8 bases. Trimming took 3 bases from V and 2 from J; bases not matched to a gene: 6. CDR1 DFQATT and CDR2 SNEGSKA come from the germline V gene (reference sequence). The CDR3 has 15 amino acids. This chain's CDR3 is CSARGLGRAYNEQFF. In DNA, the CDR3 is TGCAGTGCTAGGGGGCTCGGGAGGGCCTACAATGAGCAGTTCTTC.